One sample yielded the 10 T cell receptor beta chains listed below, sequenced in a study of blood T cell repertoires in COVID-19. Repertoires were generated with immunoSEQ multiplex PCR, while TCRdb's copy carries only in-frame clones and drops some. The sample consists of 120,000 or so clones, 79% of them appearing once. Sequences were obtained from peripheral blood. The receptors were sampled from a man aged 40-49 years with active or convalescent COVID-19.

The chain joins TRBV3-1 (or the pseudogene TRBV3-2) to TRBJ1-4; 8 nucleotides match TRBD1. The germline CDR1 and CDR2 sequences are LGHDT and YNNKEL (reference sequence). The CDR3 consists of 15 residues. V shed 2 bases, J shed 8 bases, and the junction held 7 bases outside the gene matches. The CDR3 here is CASSQPQGAGEKLFF. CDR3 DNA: TGTGCCAGCAGCCAACCCCAGGGGGCCGGGGAAAAACTGTTTTTT.

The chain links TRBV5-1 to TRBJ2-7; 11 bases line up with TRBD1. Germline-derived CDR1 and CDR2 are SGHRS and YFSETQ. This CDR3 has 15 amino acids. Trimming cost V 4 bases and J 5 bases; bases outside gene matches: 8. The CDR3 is CASSPRTGGFDEQYF. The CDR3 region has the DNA TGCGCCAGCAGCCCCCGGACAGGGGGCTTCGACGAGCAGTACTTC.

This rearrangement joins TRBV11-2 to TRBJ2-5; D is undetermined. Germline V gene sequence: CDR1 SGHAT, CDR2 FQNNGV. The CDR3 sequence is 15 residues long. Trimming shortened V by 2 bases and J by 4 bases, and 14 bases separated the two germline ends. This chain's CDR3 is CASSLRLRSGETQYF. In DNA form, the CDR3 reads TGTGCCAGCAGCTTACGGTTGCGCTCCGGAGAGACCCAGTACTTC.

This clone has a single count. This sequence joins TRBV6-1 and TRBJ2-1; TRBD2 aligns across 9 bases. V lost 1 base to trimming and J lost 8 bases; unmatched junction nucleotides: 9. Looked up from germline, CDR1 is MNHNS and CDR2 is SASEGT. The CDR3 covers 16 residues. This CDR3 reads CASSEVGTSSLDEQFF. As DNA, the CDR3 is TGTGCCAGCAGTGAAGTTGGGACTAGCTCCCTTGATGAGCAGTTCTTC.

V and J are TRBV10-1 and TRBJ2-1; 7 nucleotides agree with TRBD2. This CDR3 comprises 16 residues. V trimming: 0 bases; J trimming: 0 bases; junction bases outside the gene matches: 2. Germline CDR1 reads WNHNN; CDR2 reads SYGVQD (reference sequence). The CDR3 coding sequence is TGCGCCAGCAGTGAGTCAGGCGGGAGCTCCTACAATGAGCAGTTCTTC. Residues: CASSESGGSSYNEQFF.

The CDR3 sequence: CASSSHREQSLAKNIQYF. CDR3 coding DNA: TGTGCCAGCAGCTCGCACAGGGAGCAGTCTCTAGCCAAAAACATTCAGTACTTC. This chain joins TRBV7-2 and TRBJ2-4; D might be TRBD1 (6 bases). The CDR3 length is 18 residues. V was cut by 4 bases and J by 0 bases, with 19 bases left in between. The germline gives CDR1 SGHTA, CDR2 FQGNSA.

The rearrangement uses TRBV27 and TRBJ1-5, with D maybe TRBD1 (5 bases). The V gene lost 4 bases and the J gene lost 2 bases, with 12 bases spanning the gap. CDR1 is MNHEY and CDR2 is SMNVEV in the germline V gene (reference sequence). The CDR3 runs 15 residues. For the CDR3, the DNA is TGTGCCAGCAGTTCTGAAGGGGTCGGCAATCAGCCCCAGCATTTT. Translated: CASSSEGVGNQPQHF.

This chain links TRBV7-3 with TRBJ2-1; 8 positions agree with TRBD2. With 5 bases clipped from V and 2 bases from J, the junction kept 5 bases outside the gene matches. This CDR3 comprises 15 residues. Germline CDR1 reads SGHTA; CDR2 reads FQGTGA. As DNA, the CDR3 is TGTGCCAGCAGCCTTACTAGCGGCCCCTACAATGAGCAGTTCTTC. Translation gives CASSLTSGPYNEQFF.

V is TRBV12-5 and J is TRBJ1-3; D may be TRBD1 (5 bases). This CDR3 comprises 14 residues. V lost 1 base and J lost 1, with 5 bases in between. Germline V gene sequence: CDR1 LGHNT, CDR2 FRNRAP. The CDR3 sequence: CASGLGTSGNTIYF. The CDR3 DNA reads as TGTGCTAGTGGTTTGGGGACATCTGGAAACACCATATATTTT.

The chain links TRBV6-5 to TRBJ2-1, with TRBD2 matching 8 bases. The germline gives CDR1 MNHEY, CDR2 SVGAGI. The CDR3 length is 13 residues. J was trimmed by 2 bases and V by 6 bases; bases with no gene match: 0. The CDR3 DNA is TGTGCCAGCAGGGGACTAGCCTACAATGAGCAGTTCTTC. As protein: CASRGLAYNEQFF.